What follows are 11 T cell receptor beta chains derived from one specimen sequenced in a study of T-cell reconstitution after alpha-beta-depleted transplantation in children. Construction of the TCRbeta library involved unique molecular identifiers. In TCRdb, the PCR reads were re-called with MiXCR into one record per CDR3 protein. Of approximately 170,000 distinct CDR3 sequences in the sample, 11% are singletons; the top ten hold less than 15%. The sample was PBMCs, taken before TCRalphabeta/CD19-depleted stem cell transplant. Receptors were obtained from a boy aged 2-9 years with acute myeloid leukemia, due to receive a stem cell transplant.

This clonotype came up many times. The CDR3 protein is CASSLGQGSQPQHF. The CDR3 region has the DNA TGTGCCAGCTCCCTAGGACAGGGAAGTCAGCCCCAGCATTTT. The chain links TRBV18 to TRBJ1-5, with TRBD1 identical over 8 bases. This CDR3 is 14 amino acids long. Losses at the gene ends were 6 bases for V and 6 bases for J; bases not matched to a gene: 7. Looked up from germline, CDR1 is KGHSH and CDR2 is LQKENI.

This clonotype was recorded at least ten times. This sequence joins TRBV7-9 and TRBJ2-4; weak D call: TRBD1 (6 bases). Germline loops: CDR1 SEHNR, CDR2 FQNEAQ (reference sequence). This CDR3 comprises 14 residues. V shed 4 bases and J shed 4 bases, with 11 bases lying between them. The CDR3, as DNA: TGTGCCAGCAGCTCTCGGGACAAAAAAAACATTCAGTACTTC. Its protein product is CASSSRDKKNIQYF.

This clonotype was found many times. This chain links TRBV29-1 with TRBJ2-3, with D possibly TRBD1 on 6 matching bases. Deletions cut 7 bases from V and 4 bases from J, with 12 bases between. This CDR3 contains 12 residues. Germline values: CDR1 SQVTM, CDR2 ANQGSEA. CDR3 coding DNA: TGCAGCGCTAACAGGGAAGCAGATACGCAGTATTTT. As protein: CSANREADTQYF.

This clonotype appeared many times. V usage is TRBV18 and J usage is TRBJ2-5; D call uncertain. This CDR3 has 13 amino acids. V lost 6 bases, J lost 4 bases, and 12 bases lay in between. CDR1 and CDR2 from the germline V gene are KGHSH and LQKENI. The CDR3 spells CASSEFRGETQYF. DNA for the CDR3: TGTGCCAGCTCCGAATTCCGAGGAGAGACCCAGTACTTC.

This clonotype has at least ten counts. The J gene is TRBJ1-5, the V gene TRBV12-3 or TRBV12-4, with 9 positions matching TRBD1. This CDR3 has 14 residues. Trimming cost V 6 bases and J 7 bases; bases outside gene matches: 7. The CDR3: CASRKGQGYQPQHF. CDR3 bases: TGTGCCAGCAGGAAGGGACAGGGTTACCAGCCCCAGCATTTT.

This clonotype was seen repeatedly, ten times or more. The rearrangement uses TRBV6-1 and TRBJ2-1; D call uncertain. This CDR3 is built from 14 residues. Trimming removed 7 bases from V and 0 bases from J, with 10 bases in between. Germline V gives CDR1 MNHNS, CDR2 SASEGT. CDR3 nucleotide sequence: TGTGCCAGCACTAAGAGTAGCTCCTACAATGAGCAGTTCTTC. It translates to CASTKSSSYNEQFF.

This clonotype was counted ten times or more. The chain recombines TRBV5-5 with TRBJ2-3; D is unresolved. Germline lookup yields CDR1 SGHKS and CDR2 YYEKEE (reference sequence). The V and J ends lost 0 bases and 2 bases respectively, with 7 bases between them. This CDR3 spans 14 amino acids. The CDR3 sequence: CASSLGLNTDTQYF. For the CDR3, the DNA is TGTGCCAGCAGCTTGGGACTGAACACAGATACGCAGTATTTT. The full variable domain, with the rest looked up from reference TRBV5-5 and TRBJ2-3, is DAGVTQSPTHLIKTRGQQVTLRCSPISGHKSVSWYQQVLGQGPQFIFQYYEKEERGRGNFPDRFSARQFPNYSSELNVNALLLGDSALYLCASSLGLNTDTQYFGPGTRLTVL.

This clonotype came up many times. The chain carries TRBV7-9 and TRBJ2-1, with 8 bases aligning to TRBD2. Germline-derived CDR1 and CDR2 are SEHNR and FQNEAQ (reference sequence). This CDR3 spans 17 amino acids. Losses at the gene ends were 10 bases for V and 4 bases for J; bases not matched to a gene: 18. The CDR3 bases are TGTGCCAACGACAATGGTTTGATCGCGGGAGGTTACAATGAGCAGTTCTTC. Translated, it gives CANDNGLIAGGYNEQFF.

At least ten counts were recorded for this clonotype. The junction does not match germline at one end; this may be a read error. The genes are TRBV5-1 and TRBJ2-5, with TRBD1 matching 7 bases. This CDR3 comprises 14 residues. The germline V gene has CDR1 SGHRS and CDR2 YFSETQ. CDR3: CASSLTGVRETQYF. The CDR3 coding sequence is TGTGCCAGCAGCCTCACAGGGGTGAGAGAGACCCAGTACTTC.

In its sample, this clonotype was seen many times. The chain uses TRBV6-1 and TRBJ1-5; no firm D call. CDR1 and CDR2 (germline): MNHNS, SASEGT. There are 14 residues in the CDR3. The V and J ends lost 10 bases and 2 bases respectively, with 15 bases between them. The CDR3 coding sequence is TGTGCCACGCACGTGGAAGGCGGCAATCAGCCCCAGCATTTT. Translation: CATHVEGGNQPQHF.

With regard to this clonotype: It may be a read error: a sequence one base away is much more abundant. The rearrangement joins TRBV3-1 to TRBJ2-3; 7 bases align to TRBD1. The CDR3 is 15 residues long. Germline V gives CDR1 LGHDT, CDR2 YNNKEL (reference sequence). CDR3: CASSPVDRKTDTPYF. As DNA, the CDR3 is TGTGCCAGCAGCCCAGTGGACAGGAAGACAGATACGCCGTATTTT.